The T cell receptor (beta chain) described here comes from a study of T cell changes during pregnancy in multiple sclerosis. Here immunoSEQ multiplex PCR was the method, and the copy in TCRdb shows in-frame clones only, minus some. Of approximately 70,000 clones listed, roughly nine tenths were seen once; the top ten hold around 0.9%. The CDR3 extends over 16 amino acids. V was pared by 1 base and J by 0 bases, with 12 bases between. Germline V gene lookup returns CDR1 LNHDA and CDR2 SQIVND (reference sequence). V and J are TRBV19 and TRBJ1-1; maybe TRBD1 (6 bases). Sequenced here: peripheral blood, sampled in the first trimester of pregnancy. The receptor comes from a female donor in good health, enrolled as a control in a pregnancy study. Here the CDR3 reads CASSIGPTGMNTEAFF. As DNA, the CDR3 is TGTGCCAGTAGTATAGGTCCCACAGGGATGAACACTGAAGCTTTCTTT. Full variable domain (outside the CDR3, taken from reference TRBV19 and TRBJ1-1): DGGITQSPKYLFRKEGQNVTLSCEQNLNHDAMYWYRQDPGQGLRLIYYSQIVNDFQKGDIAEGYSVSREKKESFPLTVTSAQKNPTAFYLCASSIGPTGMNTEAFFGQGTRLTVV.